This T cell receptor beta chain was sequenced in a study of Tregs in tolerant kidney transplant recipients. General observations from the study: The most relevant donor-specific Treg TCRbeta repertoire apparently came from expansion with activated donor B cells.

The CDR3 covers 12 residues. The V end was cut by 5 bases, the J end by 4 bases, with 6 bases between. CDR1 and CDR2 from the germline V gene are SNHLY and FYNNEI. With respect to this clone: Its target is not known. The CDR3 end lies 3 residues beyond the end of the read and is filled in from the germline J gene.

Thawed PBMCs were FACS-sorted into unstimulated CD4+CD25+CD127- regulatory T cells, CD4+CD25- non-regulatory cells, CD4 and CD8 cells. Assay: immunoSEQ multiplex PCR; the TCRdb copy retains only in-frame clones and omits some. Reported are tens of thousands of clones; the ten largest clones contain about 0.83%. This clonotype originated in a human donor who received a combined kidney and bone marrow transplant. The chain is built from TRBV2 and TRBJ2-1, with unresolved D. This specimen was CD4+ T cells from blood, taken before the transplant. The CDR3 reads CASSLSYNEQFF. The DNA read from the CDR3 is TGTGCCAGCAGTCTCTCTTACAATGAG. Together with reference TRBV2 and TRBJ2-1, the CDR3 gives the full variable domain: EPEVTQTPSHQVTQMGQEVILRCVPISNHLYFYWYRQILGQKVEFLVSFYNNEISEKSEIFDDQFSVERPDGSNFTLKIRSTKLEDSAMYFCASSLSYNEQFFGPGTRLTVL.